This is a list of T cell receptor beta chains from one sample in a study of shared T cell receptors in the human thymus. The assay was immunoSEQ multiplex PCR, and TCRdb's table has in-frame clones only and misses some. This sample has hundreds of thousands of clones; 78% occur once, and the top ten carry around 0.013%. These same records also appear under a second study, on human thymus T cells.

Material for sequencing was thymocytes. Source of these receptors: a boy younger than two with a congenital heart defect. Each CDR3 is given with its conserved first and last residue. The D gene is left open where the match is weak. Clone size is not always given. Where it is, it says once, few, many or a class for expanded clones.

.,TRBJ1-3,.,TRBV7-9,TGTGCCAGCAGCTTTTTTGGGGCAAGAGGAAACACCATATATTTT,CASSFFGARGNTIYF
TRBD1,TRBJ2-1,.,TRBV4-3,TGCGCCAGCAGCCAAGACGGGACAGGTCCTTACAATGAGCAGTTCTTC,CASSQDGTGPYNEQFF
TRBD1,TRBJ1-2,.,TRBV2,TGTGCCAGCAGGGCGGGGTGGGACAGAGGTTATGGCTACACCTTC,CASRAGWDRGYGYTF
.,TRBJ1-2,few,TRBV5-1,TGCGCCAGCAGCCCACTGCGGGGCTATGGCTACACCTTC,CASSPLRGYGYTF
TRBD2,TRBJ2-1,.,TRBV7-9,TGTGCCAGCACCACACTAGCGGGAGGGCCATTCGATGAGCAGTTCTTC,CASTTLAGGPFDEQFF
TRBD2,TRBJ2-5,once,TRBV4-3,TGCGCCAGCAGCGGGCTAGCGGGAGAACAAGAGACCCAGTACTTC,CASSGLAGEQETQYF
TRBD2,TRBJ2-3,.,TRBV9,TGTGCCAGCACACCCCGACTAGCTCCCACAGATACGCAGTATTTT,CASTPRLAPTDTQYF
.,TRBJ1-1,.,TRBV2,TGTGCCAGTCGGGGGGGTGGGAACACTGAAGCTTTCTTT,CASRGGGNTEAFF
TRBD1,TRBJ2-7,.,TRBV19,TGTGCCAGTTCCTTTCGGGACAGGGTTGGATACGAGCAGTACTTC,CASSFRDRVGYEQYF
.,TRBJ1-2,.,TRBV6-6,TGTGCCAGCAGAGCCACGGGTGCAGCTAACTATGGCTACACCTTC,CASRATGAANYGYTF
TRBD1,TRBJ2-5,.,TRBV6-6,TGTGCCAGCAGTTTGGGACAGGGGGAAGAGACCCAGTACTTC,CASSLGQGEETQYF
TRBD1,TRBJ1-1,.,TRBV2,TGTGCCAGATACCCCCGACAGGGAGGGAACACTGAAGCTTTCTTT,CARYPRQGGNTEAFF
.,TRBJ1-2,.,TRBV4-2,TGTGCCAGCAGCCAAGGGGGGAGGGCGAATAACTATGGCTACACCTTC,CASSQGGRANNYGYTF
TRBD1,TRBJ1-1,.,TRBV29-1,TGCAGCGTTGAAGATGTTTTGATCACAGGGGATACTGAAGCTTTCTTT,CSVEDVLITGDTEAFF
.,TRBJ1-1,few,TRBV29-1,TGCAGCGTCGGACAGATGAACACTGAAGCTTTCTTT,CSVGQMNTEAFF
TRBD1,TRBJ1-5,.,TRBV4-3,TGCGCCAGCAGCATGGGACAGAGCAATCAGCCCCAGCATTTT,CASSMGQSNQPQHF
.,TRBJ1-2,once,TRBV20-1,TGCAGTGCTCACTACAGGGACACCTTC,CSAHYRDTF
TRBD2,TRBJ2-2,.,TRBV7-6,TGTGCCAGCAGCTTAGGGTTAGGGACTAGCGGAAGGGAAACCGGGGAGCTGTTTTTT,CASSLGLGTSGRETGELFF
TRBD1,TRBJ1-1,.,TRBV28,TGTGCCAGCTTGGACAGGGGAACTGAAGCTTTCTTT,CASLDRGTEAFF
TRBD1,TRBJ1-4,.,TRBV4-1,TGCGCCAGCAGCCAATACAGGGGGGGCGATGAAAAACTGTTTTTT,CASSQYRGGDEKLFF
.,TRBJ2-4,.,TRBV6-5,TGTGCCAGCAGTTACTCAGCGCTGTATGTCATTCAGTACTTC,CASSYSALYVIQYF
.,TRBJ2-3,.,TRBV20-1,TGCAGTGCTAGCCCCGGGGTGGAGCAGTATTTT,CSASPGVEQYF
TRBD2,TRBJ2-1,.,TRBV7-2,TGTGCCAGCACCCCGGACCTGGTGGGTAGCGGGAGGCAGAATGAGCAGTTCTTC,CASTPDLVGSGRQNEQFF
TRBD2,TRBJ2-7,.,TRBV6-1,TGTGCCAGCATTCCCCTAGCGGGAGCGGGGGAGCAGTACTTC,CASIPLAGAGEQYF
.,TRBJ1-4,.,TRBV19,TGTGCCAGTAACGAGGGCTGGGCTCGGGAACTGTTTTTT,CASNEGWARELFF
TRBD2,TRBJ2-5,.,TRBV7-8,TGTGCCAGCAGTGGGGGACTAGCGGGAAGGTCCCAAGAGACCCAGTACTTC,CASSGGLAGRSQETQYF
TRBD2,TRBJ2-7,.,TRBV30,TGTGCCTGGACCCCGGGCGGGAGGGCCATCCTCGAGCAGTACTTC,CAWTPGGRAILEQYF
.,TRBJ2-6,.,TRBV27,TGTGCCAGCAGTTTAAACGCAGGGGATTCCTCTGGGGCCAACGTCCTGACTTTC,CASSLNAGDSSGANVLTF
.,TRBJ2-2,.,TRBV5-4,TGTGCCAGCAGCTTGGGGCCGGGGAACACCGGGGAGCTGTTTTTT,CASSLGPGNTGELFF
TRBD1,TRBJ2-7,.,TRBV9,TGTGCCAGCAGCGTAGGGGGGACAGGGTCCGTGCAGTACTTC,CASSVGGTGSVQYF
TRBD1,TRBJ1-1,.,TRBV4-2,TGTGCCAGCAGCCAAAGTACGACAGGGTATGGTGGGAACACTGAAGCTTTCTTT,CASSQSTTGYGGNTEAFF
TRBD1,TRBJ2-5,few,TRBV19,TGTGCCAGTAGTGAGGCAGGGGGTGCAGAGACCCAGTACTTC,CASSEAGGAETQYF
.,TRBJ2-7,few,TRBV4-3,TGCGCCAGCAGCCAAGAAGGCCCTAACAGCTCCTACGAGCAGTACTTC,CASSQEGPNSSYEQYF
TRBD1,TRBJ1-1,.,TRBV28,TGTGCCAGCAGTTTCCAGCCGGGACAGAGAGAGAACACTGAAGCTTTCTTT,CASSFQPGQRENTEAFF
.,TRBJ2-2,.,TRBV11-3,TGTGCCAGCGCGTCCACCGGGGAGCTGTTTTTT,CASASTGELFF
TRBD2,TRBJ2-5,.,TRBV5-6,TGTGCCAGCAGCTTCCCTCGGACTAGCGGGAGTAAAGAGACCCAGTACTTC,CASSFPRTSGSKETQYF
TRBD2,TRBJ2-3,.,TRBV5-1,TGCGCCAGCAGCTTGTCCAGGGAGACTAGCGGGAGGGCCTTTTTTTCAGATACGCAGTATTTT,CASSLSRETSGRAFFSDTQYF
TRBD2,TRBJ2-7,few,TRBV6-5,TGTGCCAGCAGGGGTAGCGGGACGCCCTACGAGCAGTACTTC,CASRGSGTPYEQYF
.,TRBJ1-5,.,TRBV28,TGTGCCAGCAGTTTAAAAGGGGAACGGGAGCCTAATCTCAATCAGCCCCAGCATTTT,CASSLKGEREPNLNQPQHF
TRBD2,TRBJ2-3,.,TRBV5-5,TGTGCCAGCAGTTGCTACACCGGGACTAGCGGGAGCGGGACAGATACGCAGTATTTT,CASSCYTGTSGSGTDTQYF